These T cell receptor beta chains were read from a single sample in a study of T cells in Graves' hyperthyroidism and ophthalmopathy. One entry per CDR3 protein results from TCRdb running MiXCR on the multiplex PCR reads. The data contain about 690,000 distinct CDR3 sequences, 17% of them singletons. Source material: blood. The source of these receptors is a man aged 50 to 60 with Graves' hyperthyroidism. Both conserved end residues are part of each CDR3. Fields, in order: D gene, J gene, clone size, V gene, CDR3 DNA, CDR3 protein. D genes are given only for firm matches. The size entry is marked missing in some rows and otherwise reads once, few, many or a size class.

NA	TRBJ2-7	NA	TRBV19	TGTGCCAGTAGTGTTTCGTGGGACCAGCGATACTACGAGCAGTACTTC	CASSVSWDQRYYEQYF
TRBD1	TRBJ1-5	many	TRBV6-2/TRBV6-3	TGTGCCAGCAGTCCCGACAGGGGGCAGGCTCAGCCCCAGCATTTT	CASSPDRGQAQPQHF
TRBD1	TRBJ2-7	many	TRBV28	TGTGCCAGCACCCTATCCGGGACAGGGATTCGCGAGCAGTACTTC	CASTLSGTGIREQYF
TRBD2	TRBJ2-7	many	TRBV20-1	TGCAGTGCTATGACTAGCGGGGGGTTCTCCTACGAGCAGTACTTC	CSAMTSGGFSYEQYF
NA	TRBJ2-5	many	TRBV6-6	TGTGCCAGCAGTTACTCACGACTTACAGGGGAGACCCAGTACTTC	CASSYSRLTGETQYF
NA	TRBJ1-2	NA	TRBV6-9	TGTGCCAGCAGTTCCCTCCAGGGTCTGTCGGGCTACACCTTC	CASSSLQGLSGYTF
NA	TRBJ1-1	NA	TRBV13	TGTGCCAGCAGCCGAGGGGGGGAGGTGAACACTGAAGCTTTCTTT	CASSRGGEVNTEAFF
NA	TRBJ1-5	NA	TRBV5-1	TGCGCCAGCAGCTTAATGGGACAAGAAAATCAGCCCCAGCATTTT	CASSLMGQENQPQHF
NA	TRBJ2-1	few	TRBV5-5	TGTGCCAGCAGCTTCACCACGGCCAATGAGCAGTTCTTC	CASSFTTANEQFF
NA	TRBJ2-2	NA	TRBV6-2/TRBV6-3	TGTGCCAGTAGTTACTCGCTCGGTACCGGGGAGCTGTTTTTT	CASSYSLGTGELFF
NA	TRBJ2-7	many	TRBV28	TGTGCCAGCAGTTTAACCGGGCTCTCCTACGAGCAGTACTTC	CASSLTGLSYEQYF
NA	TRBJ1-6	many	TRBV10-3	TGTGCCATCAGTGAGCTGGGGGGTTCCACCTATAATTCACCCCTCCACTTT	CAISELGGSTYNSPLHF
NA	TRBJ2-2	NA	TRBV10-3	TGTGCCAGCAAGGGGCTAGCAGACACCGGGGAGCTGTTTTTT	CASKGLADTGELFF
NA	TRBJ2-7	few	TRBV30	TGTGCCTGGAGTCCCACTCGAAGGTTCTCCTACGAGCAGTACTTC	CAWSPTRRFSYEQYF
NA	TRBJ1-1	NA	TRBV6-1	TGTGCCAGCAGGACTGTACAGGGATTTGAAGCTTTCTTT	CASRTVQGFEAFF
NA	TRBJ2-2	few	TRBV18	TGTGCCAGCTCACCAAACAGGGACAACACCGGGGAGCTGTTTTTT	CASSPNRDNTGELFF
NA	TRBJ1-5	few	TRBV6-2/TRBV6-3	TGTGCCAGCAGTTATGGGGCAGGTGATCAGCCCCAGCATTTT	CASSYGAGDQPQHF
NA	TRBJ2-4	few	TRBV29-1	TGCAGCGTTGAAGCGGGGCGGATCGGCAAAAACATTCAGTACTTC	CSVEAGRIGKNIQYF
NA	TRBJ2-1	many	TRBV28	TGTGCCAGCAGTCCGAGAGAAACCTACAATGAGCAGTTCTTC	CASSPRETYNEQFF
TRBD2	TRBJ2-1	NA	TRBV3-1	TGTGCCAGCAGCCGGGGACTAGCGGGAGTGGGGGCCTTTTACAATGAGCAGTTCTTC	CASSRGLAGVGAFYNEQFF
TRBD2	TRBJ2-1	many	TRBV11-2	TGTGCCAGCAGCTTCAGCGGGAGTGGGAACAATGAGCAGTTCTTC	CASSFSGSGNNEQFF
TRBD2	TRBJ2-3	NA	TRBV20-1	TGCAGTGCAGAAAATGGACTAGCGGGTTTCACAGATACGCAGTATTTT	CSAENGLAGFTDTQYF
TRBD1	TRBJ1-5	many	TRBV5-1	TGCGCCAGCAGCTTTAGCGGGACAGGGGGTCAGCCCCAGCATTTT	CASSFSGTGGQPQHF
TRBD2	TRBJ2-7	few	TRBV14	TGTGCCAGCAGCCAAACAGCGGGAGGTTGGTCCGAGCAGTACTTC	CASSQTAGGWSEQYF
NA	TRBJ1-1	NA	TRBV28	TGTGCCAGCACCTTGGCGGGGTCGGGCACTGAAGCTTTCTTT	CASTLAGSGTEAFF
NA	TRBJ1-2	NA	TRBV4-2	TGTGCCAGCAGCCAGGACCGCGATCGGGGGCATGGCTACACCTTC	CASSQDRDRGHGYTF
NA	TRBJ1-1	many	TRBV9	TGTGCCAGCAGCGTAGGAGGGCGGACTGAAGCTTTCTTT	CASSVGGRTEAFF
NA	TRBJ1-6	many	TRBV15	TGTGCCACCAGCAGAGATACAGGGAGTTCACCCCTCCACTTT	CATSRDTGSSPLHF
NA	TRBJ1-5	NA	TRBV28	TGTGCCAGCAGTTTATTTTATTTGGGTGTGGATGGCAATCAGCCCCAGCATTTT	CASSLFYLGVDGNQPQHF
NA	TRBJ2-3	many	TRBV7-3	TGTGCCAGCAGCCCGACCCGTGAGCGGGGCACAGATACGCAGTATTTT	CASSPTRERGTDTQYF
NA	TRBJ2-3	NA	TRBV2	TGTGCCAGCAGTGAAGTGGGAGTGAGCACAGATACGCAGTATTTT	CASSEVGVSTDTQYF
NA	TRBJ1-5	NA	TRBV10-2	TGCGCCAGCAGTGAGTCGATCGGGCTAGGGCCCCAGCATTTT	CASSESIGLGPQHF
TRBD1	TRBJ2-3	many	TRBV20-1	TGCAGTGCTAGAGATGGGTGGACAGGGCCCACAGATACGCAGTATTTT	CSARDGWTGPTDTQYF
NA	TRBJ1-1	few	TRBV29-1	TGCAGCGTTGAGCGACGGGCCTATGAAGCTTTCTTT	CSVERRAYEAFF
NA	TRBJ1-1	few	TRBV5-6	TGTGCCAGCAGCCGACACTCCATGAACACTGAAGCTTTCTTT	CASSRHSMNTEAFF
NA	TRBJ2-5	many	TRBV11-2	TGTGCCAGCAGCTTAGCGGGCCTAGCAGAGTACCAAGAGACCCAGTACTTC	CASSLAGLAEYQETQYF
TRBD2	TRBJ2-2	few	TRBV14	TGTGCCAGCAGCCAAGACACGGGACTAACGAACACCGGGGAGCTGTTTTTT	CASSQDTGLTNTGELFF
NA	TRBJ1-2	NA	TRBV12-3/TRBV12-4	TGTGCCAGCAGTGATAGGGGTCCTCCCATCCGATATGGCTACACCTTC	CASSDRGPPIRYGYTF
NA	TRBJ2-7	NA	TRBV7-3	TGTGCCAGCAGCTTAGGGGGGGCCTCCCCTGGCGAGCAGTACTTC	CASSLGGASPGEQYF
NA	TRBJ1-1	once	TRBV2	TGTGCCAGCAGTGATCTTTCCGGCCTGGGATCCGAAGCTTTCTTT	CASSDLSGLGSEAFF
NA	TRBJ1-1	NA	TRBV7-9	TGTGCCAGCAGCTTAGCAAACACGAACACTGAAGCTTTCTTT	CASSLANTNTEAFF
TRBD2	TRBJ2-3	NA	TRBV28	TGTGCCAGCAACCGCCGGGACTACACCACAGATACGCAGTATTTT	CASNRRDYTTDTQYF
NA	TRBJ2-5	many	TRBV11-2	TGTGCCAGCAGCCATACAGGGCAAGAGACCCAGTACTTC	CASSHTGQETQYF
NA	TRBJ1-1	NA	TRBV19	TGTGCCAGTGGGGACGCTGAAGCTTTCTTT	CASGDAEAFF
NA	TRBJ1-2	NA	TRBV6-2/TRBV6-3	TGTGCCAGCAGTTACTCGGAGGGCGGCTATGGCTACACCTTC	CASSYSEGGYGYTF
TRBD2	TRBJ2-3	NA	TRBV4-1	TGCGCCAGCAGCCAGTTAGGCCCCTGGGCGGGAGTCACAGATACGCAGTATTTT	CASSQLGPWAGVTDTQYF
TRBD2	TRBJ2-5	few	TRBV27	TGTGCCAGCAGGCTTGGACTAGCGGAAGAGACCCAGTACTTC	CASRLGLAEETQYF
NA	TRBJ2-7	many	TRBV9	TGTGCCAGCAGCGTAGACTTAGGGGTATACGAGCAGTACTTC	CASSVDLGVYEQYF